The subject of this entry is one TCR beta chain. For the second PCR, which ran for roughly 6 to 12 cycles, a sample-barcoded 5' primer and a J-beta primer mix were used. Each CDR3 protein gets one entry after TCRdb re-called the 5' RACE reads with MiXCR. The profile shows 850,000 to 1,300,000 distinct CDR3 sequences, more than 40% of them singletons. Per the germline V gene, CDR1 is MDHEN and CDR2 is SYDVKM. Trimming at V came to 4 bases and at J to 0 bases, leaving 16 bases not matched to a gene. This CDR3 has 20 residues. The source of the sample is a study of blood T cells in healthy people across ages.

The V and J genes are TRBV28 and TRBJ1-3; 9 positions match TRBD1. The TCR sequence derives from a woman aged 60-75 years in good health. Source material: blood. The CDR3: CASSSRDRVTPLSSGNTIYF. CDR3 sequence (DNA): TGTGCCAGCAGTTCGCGGGACAGGGTAACCCCCTTAAGCTCTGGAAACACCATATATTTT.